This T cell receptor (beta chain) was documented in a study of identical twins. This clonotype showed up just a few times. Its antigen is still unknown. General observations from the study: Compared with models, monozygotic twins showed more out-of-frame TCR alpha sharing.

The CDR3 contains 14 residues. Germline CDR1 SGHVS, CDR2 FNYEAQ. With 1 base removed from V and 4 bases from J, the gap between germline ends came to 8 bases. Using its own MiXCR run on the 5' RACE reads, TCRdb lists one record per CDR3 protein. The repertoire holds approximately 890,000 distinct CDR3 sequences, with around 12% as singletons. This sample also belongs to another study, concerning yellow fever vaccine responses in identical twins.

The TCR was taken from a woman in her late teens or twenties in good health. J is TRBJ2-1 and V is TRBV7-6, with unresolved D. The specimen sequenced was PBMCs. As DNA, the CDR3 is TGTGCCAGCAGCTTAGGACACCCGTACAATGAGCAGTTCTTC. Translating it yields CASSLGHPYNEQFF.